The 26 T cell receptor beta chains presented below share a single source sample, sequenced in a study of regulatory T cells in long-lasting Graves disease. Construction of the TCR beta libraries employed iRepertoire HTBI primers in conjunction with Arm-PCR of CDR3 regions. TCRdb re-analysed the multiplex PCR reads in MiXCR, keeping a single row per CDR3 protein. The data show hundreds of thousands of distinct CDR3 sequences, with 13% seen just once and 10% held by the top ten. The time point denotes: newly diagnosed GD, antithyroid drugs for less than 3 months. The TCR library was made from RNA that had been extracted from PBMCs in TRIzol. These same data were also listed under a study on T cells in Graves' hyperthyroidism and ophthalmopathy.

The sequenced sample was peripheral blood mononuclear cells (PBMCs), obtained at new diagnosis, from a patient treated with antithyroid drugs. The source of these receptors is a man younger than 45 with Graves disease.

With respect to this clonotype: This could be a read error, since a much larger clone is one nucleotide away. V is TRBV28 and J is TRBJ2-4, with D perhaps being TRBD1 or TRBD2 (5 bases each). CDR1 and CDR2 from the germline V gene are MDHEN and SYDVKM. The CDR3 loop spans 16 amino acids. CDR3: CASSSGTTIAKDIQYF. The CDR3 coding sequence is TGTGCCAGCAGTTCCGGGACGACTATAGCCAAAGACATTCAGTACTTC.

This clonotype appeared many times. This chain joins TRBV5-4 and TRBJ2-2, with D possibly TRBD2 on 6 matching bases. The CDR3 sequence is 15 residues long. CDR1 is SGHNT and CDR2 is YYREEE in the germline V gene (reference sequence). Trimming shortened V by 5 bases and J by 1 base, and 12 bases separated the two germline ends. This chain's CDR3 is CASSKGLENTGELFF. The DNA for the CDR3 is TGTGCCAGCAGTAAGGGACTGGAGAACACCGGGGAGCTGTTTTTT.

This clonotype turned up a few times. This chain uses TRBV27 with TRBJ2-5; TRBD2 might be the D (6 bases). CDR3 length equals 14 residues. Germline CDR1 MNHEY, CDR2 SMNVEV (reference sequence). Trimming took 5 bases from V and 3 from J, leaving 13 bases between them. This CDR3 is CASSGLATKETQYF. CDR3 coding DNA: TGTGCCAGCAGTGGCCTAGCGACCAAAGAGACCCAGTACTTC.

In this sample, this clonotype turned up many times. This chain connects TRBV30 to TRBJ2-1, with D perhaps given as TRBD1 or TRBD2 (6 bases each). V was pared by 3 bases and J by 6 bases, with 18 bases between. Per germline, CDR1 GTSNPN and CDR2 SVGIG (reference sequence). The CDR3 loop spans 15 amino acids. The CDR3 DNA is TGTGCCTGGAGCGACAGGAGGGCTGGGGCCAATGAGCAGTTCTTC. Translating gives CAWSDRRAGANEQFF.

As for this clonotype: This sequence is one base from a far larger clone and is likely a read error. This chain links TRBV6-8 with TRBJ1-5; D gene ambiguous. Trimming pared 6 bases from V and 9 bases from J, leaving 18 bases between. CDR1 and CDR2 (germline): MNHGY, SAAAGT. CDR3 length equals 14 residues. The CDR3 coding sequence is TGTGCCAGCAGGGTCGACGGTAACTGGGGGCCCCAGCATTTT. This codes for CASRVDGNWGPQHF.

This sequence joins TRBV13 and TRBJ1-6, with D maybe TRBD1 (5 bases). Germline V gene lookup returns CDR1 PRHDT and CDR2 FYEKMQ (reference sequence). The germline V and J ends were trimmed by 3 bases and 17 bases, with 11 bases remaining between them. CDR3 length: 11 amino acids. CDR3 bases: TGTGCCAGCAGCTTTGCGGGGACGGTCCACTTT. Residues: CASSFAGTVHF.

The chain combines TRBV19 with TRBJ2-5; a weak D match, TRBD2 (5 bases). The CDR3 has 14 residues. V gave up 2 bases and J gave up 5 bases, with 12 bases separating them. In germline, CDR1 is LNHDA, CDR2 SQIVND (reference sequence). The CDR3 is CASSITPPGETQYF. CDR3 DNA sequence: TGTGCCAGTAGTATAACTCCCCCGGGGGAGACCCAGTACTTC.

The chain couples TRBV30 to TRBJ2-1; D may be TRBD1 (5 bases). CDR3 length equals 15 residues. Germline CDR1 and CDR2: GTSNPN and SVGIG (reference sequence). V was trimmed by 0 bases and J by 6 bases, leaving 15 bases between them. The CDR3 sequence: CAWSVGGAGSNEQFF. The CDR3 nucleotides read TGTGCCTGGAGTGTAGGTGGGGCAGGATCCAATGAGCAGTTCTTC.

The V gene is TRBV11-1, the J gene TRBJ2-3; D may be TRBD2 (5 bases). The germline CDR1 and CDR2 sequences are SGHAT and FQDESV (reference sequence). V gave up 1 base and J gave up 6 bases, with 14 bases separating them. This CDR3 has 15 amino acids. The CDR3 DNA is TGTGCCAGCAGCTTAGAGATAGCGTCAAAGGATACGCAGTATTTT. This encodes CASSLEIASKDTQYF.

This clonotype was counted many times. The rearrangement joins TRBV6-1 to TRBJ1-1; D gene uncertain. The CDR3 sequence is 14 residues long. Germline V CDR1 and CDR2: MNHNS, SASEGT. The ends were cut back, 4 bases at V and 0 bases at J, with 9 bases in the middle. This CDR3 is CASSGRALNTEAFF. The CDR3, as DNA: TGTGCCAGCAGTGGCCGGGCCCTGAACACTGAAGCTTTCTTT.

This clonotype has more than one count but fewer than ten. V is TRBV7-2 and J is TRBJ2-3, with unresolved D. There are 14 residues in the CDR3. V shed 1 base and J shed 4 bases, with 9 bases lying between them. CDR1 SGHTA and CDR2 FQGNSA come from the germline V gene. The DNA for the CDR3 is TGTGCCAGCAGCTTAGGTCGGCCTCCAGATACGCAGTATTTT. It specifies CASSLGRPPDTQYF.

This clonotype was recorded many times. As DNA, the CDR3 is TGCAGTGCTCCCCCTGCCGGGATGGAGACCCAGTACTTC. It encodes CSAPPAGMETQYF. The chain carries TRBV20-1 and TRBJ2-5, with TRBD2 as a possible D gene (5 bases). Per germline, CDR1 DFQATT and CDR2 SNEGSKA (reference sequence). This CDR3 region has 13 residues. The V end was cut by 5 bases, the J end by 5 bases, with 15 bases between.

This clonotype has a handful of counts. A far larger clone is off by one base, so a read error is likely. In DNA form, the CDR3 reads TGCGCCAGCGGCTCAGGGATCGGGGAGAGCCAGTACTTC. Translating gives CASGSGIGESQYF. The chain links TRBV13 to TRBJ2-3; D may correspond to TRBD1 or TRBD2 (5 bases each). The DNA end is more similar to TRBJ2-5, so the J call may be wrong. Germline-derived CDR1 and CDR2 are PRHDT and FYEKMQ (reference sequence). This CDR3 has 13 amino acids.

Points on this clonotype: Since a much larger clone is just one base distant, this may be a read error. This rearrangement joins TRBV27 to TRBJ2-7; D possibly matches TRBD1 or TRBD2 (5 bases each). The CDR3 sequence is 14 residues long. Germline V lookup: CDR1 MNHEY, CDR2 SMNVEV (reference sequence). The CDR3 reads CANSAGTSFDEQYF. The CDR3 DNA reads TGTGCCAACAGTGCCGGGACGTCCTTTGACGAGCAGTACTTC.

V and J are TRBV6-1 and TRBJ2-7, with 13 bases that match TRBD2. V trimming: 7 bases; J trimming: 5 bases; junction bases outside the gene matches: 8. Germline-derived CDR1 and CDR2 are MNHNS and SASEGT. This CDR3 has 15 residues. CDR3 sequence: CASTRGLAGLNEQYF. The CDR3 DNA reads TGTGCCAGCACTAGGGGACTAGCGGGACTCAACGAGCAGTACTTC.

This rearrangement joins TRBV9 to TRBJ1-2; D remains ambiguous. V was trimmed by 0 bases and J by 8 bases, leaving 14 bases between them. This CDR3 is built from 14 residues. Germline values: CDR1 SGDLS, CDR2 YYNGEE. The chain's CDR3 is CASSVDISPRGYTF. The DNA of the CDR3 is TGTGCCAGCAGCGTAGATATCTCCCCGCGGGGCTACACCTTC.

V gene TRBV7-9 combines with J gene TRBJ1-3; the D is unclear. CDR3 length: 15 residues. The V gene lost 5 bases and the J gene lost 2 bases, with 13 bases spanning the gap. Germline CDR1 SEHNR, CDR2 FQNEAQ (reference sequence). In DNA, the CDR3 is TGTGCCAGCAGCCTACTCTCAGGAGCTGGAAACACCATATATTTT. This gives the protein CASSLLSGAGNTIYF.

This clonotype was picked up many times. This chain connects TRBV19 to TRBJ1-5; D may be TRBD1 (5 bases). Per germline, CDR1 LNHDA and CDR2 SQIVND (reference sequence). The CDR3 is made up of 14 amino acids. The V gene lost 6 bases and the J gene lost 9 bases, with 18 bases spanning the gap. The CDR3 DNA is TGTGCCAGTAGCCAAGACAGATTAGTGCGGCCCCAGCATTTT. Its translation: CASSQDRLVRPQHF.

This clonotype has ten or more counts. V gene TRBV20-1 combines with J gene TRBJ1-4, with D unresolved. V was pared by 0 bases and J by 0 bases, with 2 bases between. The CDR3 extends over 13 amino acids. Germline V CDR1 and CDR2: DFQATT, SNEGSKA (reference sequence). The CDR3 protein is CSARDATNEKLFF. CDR3 bases: TGCAGTGCTAGAGATGCAACTAATGAAAAACTGTTTTTT.

Comments on this clonotype: A much bigger clone sits one base away, suggesting this may be a read error. Because the CDR3 is missing its conserved closing phenylalanine or tryptophan, this is likely a read error. The chain carries TRBV12-3 or TRBV12-4 and TRBJ2-2, with 9 bases identical to TRBD1. The CDR3 runs 16 residues. V was clipped by 5 bases and J by 2 bases; unmatched bases: 6. The CDR3 sequence: CASSPPGQGNTGELFL. The CDR3 DNA is TGTGCCAGCAGTCCCCCGGGACAGGGAAACACCGGGGAGCTGTTTCTT.

This clonotype was found a few times. V gene TRBV4-1 combines with J gene TRBJ2-3; D may be TRBD1 or TRBD2 (5 bases each). Germline CDR1 is MGHRA and CDR2 is YSYEKL. With 1 base removed from V and 2 bases from J, the gap between germline ends came to 13 bases. The CDR3 contains 16 residues. CDR3 in amino acids: CASSQVSGRFTDTQYF. For the CDR3, the DNA is TGCGCCAGCAGCCAAGTATCAGGGAGATTCACAGATACGCAGTATTTT.

This clonotype was counted a few times. The rearrangement uses TRBV20-1 and TRBJ1-2, with D perhaps matching TRBD1 (6 bases). Germline CDR1 DFQATT, CDR2 SNEGSKA (reference sequence). Trimming removed 1 base from V and 6 bases from J, with 15 bases in between. This CDR3 region has 14 residues. CDR3 sequence: CSARVPGEVHGYTF. In DNA form, the CDR3 reads TGCAGTGCTAGAGTCCCAGGGGAAGTGCATGGCTACACCTTC.

This clonotype was seen many times. V gene TRBV5-1 combines with J gene TRBJ1-1; D ambiguous. Germline-derived CDR1 and CDR2 are SGHRS and YFSETQ. There are 11 residues in the CDR3. V was clipped by 5 bases and J by 6 bases, with 8 bases between them. The CDR3 DNA reads as TGCGCCAGCAGTCGGACGTCTGAAGCTTTCTTT. Its protein is CASSRTSEAFF.

This chain connects TRBV30 to TRBJ2-6; D is undetermined. With 8 bases removed from V and 3 bases from J, the gap between germline ends came to 14 bases. This CDR3 has 14 residues. Germline CDR1 and CDR2: GTSNPN and SVGIG (reference sequence). The CDR3 loop reads CAGPDKDGANVLTF. In nucleotides, the CDR3 is TGTGCCGGGCCGGATAAGGATGGGGCCAACGTCCTGACTTTC.

This clonotype appeared a few times. The V gene is TRBV5-1, the J gene TRBJ2-1; D uncertain. CDR1 is SGHRS and CDR2 is YFSETQ in the germline V gene. V was trimmed by 3 bases and J by 5 bases, leaving 6 bases between them. The CDR3 consists of 12 residues. The CDR3: CASSSTDNEQFF. The CDR3 region has the DNA TGCGCCAGCAGCTCGACTGACAATGAGCAGTTCTTC.

This clonotype has just a few counts. The chain combines TRBV20-1 with TRBJ2-7, with 7 bases matching TRBD1. J lost 7 bases, V lost 5 bases, and 17 bases had no gene match. Looked up from germline, CDR1 is DFQATT and CDR2 is SNEGSKA (reference sequence). This CDR3 has 15 residues. The CDR3 loop is CSALPLLDRAREQYF. CDR3 in DNA: TGCAGTGCTCTACCCCTTTTAGACAGGGCCAGGGAGCAGTACTTC.